This T cell receptor (beta chain) was identified in a study of CD8+ T cells in alopecia areata. Treatment described: oral pan-JAK inhibitor, 5-10 mg twice daily. This clone was found a few times. Its antigen is as yet unknown. Study-wide results and limits: Compared with normal scalp, lesional scalp had higher clonality and more expanded CD8+ clones. Scalp clonality and expanded CD8+ clones among the top 100 fell significantly with tofacitinib.

Deletions cut 3 bases from V and 12 bases from J, with 6 bases between. In germline, CDR1 is MNHNS, CDR2 SASEGT. CDR3 length equals 10 residues. Investigators isolated RNA and reverse transcribed it into cDNA to act as the sequencing template. Sequencing used immunoSEQ multiplex PCR; TCRdb keeps in-frame clones, though not all of them. Of about 180,000 clones listed, roughly 50% are singletons. This receptor was identified in a human donor with alopecia areata. The input for sequencing was CD4+ T cells sorted from blood, taken at roughly week 58, from a patient treated with tofacitinib. This sequence joins TRBV6-1 and TRBJ2-1, with D uncertain. The CDR3 DNA sequence: TGTGCCAGCAGTGACAACGGGCAGTTCTTC. Amino acids: CASSDNGQFF.